The sequence of this T cell receptor (beta chain) was determined in a study of OX40 agonist ivuxolimab in advanced cancers. The repertoire was sequenced with immunoSEQ multiplex PCR; TCRdb's copy has only in-frame clones and lacks some. Among approximately 56,000 clones listed, around 86% were seen once. This CDR3 has 16 amino acids. Unmatched junction bases numbered 10, after V lost 4 bases and J lost 2 bases. Germline V gene data show CDR1 as SGHRS and CDR2 as YFSETQ. Collection of blood occurred at baseline, at cycle 4 day 1, and at cycle 7 day 1. The chain recombines TRBV5-1 with TRBJ2-7, with 9 bases matching TRBD1. This sample comprised CD4+ or CD8+ T cells sorted from blood, obtained in a trial of the OX40 agonist ivuxolimab. The sequence derives from an adult with an advanced solid tumor such as melanoma, head and neck, liver or kidney cancer. CDR3 coding DNA: TGCGCCAGCAGCCAAACGACAGGGGGACTTACCTACGAGCAGTACTTC. It translates to CASSQTTGGLTYEQYF.